This paragraph covers one TCR beta chain sequence. An end of the junction does not agree with germline; a read error may underlie this. The method was immunoSEQ multiplex PCR; TCRdb's version includes in-frame clones alone and lacks a portion of them. The sample lists 250,000 or so clones, 89% seen once, with 0.85% to 1% in the top ten. This sample was included in a study of blood T cell repertoires in COVID-19. This TCR was sampled from a woman in her thirties or forties who had recovered from COVID-19. Sample: peripheral blood.

CDR3 protein: CSVEGGSGSIDEQYF. The CDR3 region has the DNA TGCAGCGTGGAAGGGGGTAGCGGGAGTATCGACGAGCAGTACTTC. The chain is built from TRBV29-1 and TRBJ2-7, with 9 bases aligning to TRBD2. The germline CDR1 and CDR2 sequences are SQVTM and ANQGSEA. This CDR3 is 15 amino acids long.